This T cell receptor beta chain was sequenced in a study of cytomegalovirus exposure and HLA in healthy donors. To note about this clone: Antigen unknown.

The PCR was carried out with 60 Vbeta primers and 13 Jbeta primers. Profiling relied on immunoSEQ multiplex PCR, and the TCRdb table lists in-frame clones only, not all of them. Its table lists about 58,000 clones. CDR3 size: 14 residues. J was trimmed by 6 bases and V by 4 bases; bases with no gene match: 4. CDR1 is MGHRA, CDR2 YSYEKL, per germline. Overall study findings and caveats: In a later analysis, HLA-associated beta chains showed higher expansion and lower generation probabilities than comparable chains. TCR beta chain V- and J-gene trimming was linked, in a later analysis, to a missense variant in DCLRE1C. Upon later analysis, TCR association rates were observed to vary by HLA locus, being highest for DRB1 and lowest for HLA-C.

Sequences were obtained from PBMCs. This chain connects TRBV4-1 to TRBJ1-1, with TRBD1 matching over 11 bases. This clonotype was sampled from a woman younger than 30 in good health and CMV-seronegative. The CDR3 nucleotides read TGCGCCAGCAGCCCCTTGGACAGGGGGCCTGAAGCTTTCTTT. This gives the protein CASSPLDRGPEAFF.